These 23 T cell receptor beta chains came from one sample sequenced in a study of cytomegalovirus exposure and HLA in healthy donors. 60 Vbeta and 13 Jbeta primers were used in PCR. Clones were sequenced by immunoSEQ multiplex PCR, and TCRdb holds only the in-frame ones, with some missing. The sample lists 300,000 or so clones, approximately 85% occurring once. The sample consisted of PBMCs. All receptors come from a middle-aged woman in good health and CMV-seropositive.

This chain connects TRBV9 to TRBJ1-1, with D possibly TRBD1 on 6 matching bases. Per germline, CDR1 SGDLS and CDR2 YYNGEE. The CDR3 spans 15 residues. V was clipped by 0 bases and J by 7 bases, with 16 bases between them. The CDR3 is CASSVGDRLGGEAFF. CDR3 coding DNA: TGTGCCAGCAGCGTAGGCGACAGGCTAGGTGGTGAAGCTTTCTTT.

The rearrangement links TRBV4-2 to TRBJ2-3; 9 nucleotides line up with TRBD2. The CDR3 loop spans 16 amino acids. The germline V gene encodes CDR1 LGHNA and CDR2 YNFKEQ. After removal of 1 base from V and 2 bases from J, the junction contained 4 bases not matched to a gene. The CDR3, as DNA: TGTGCCAGCAGCCAAGGTCTAGCGGGATTCACAGATACGCAGTATTTT. Amino acid sequence: CASSQGLAGFTDTQYF.

The chain links TRBV19 to TRBJ1-5, with 9 nucleotides matching TRBD1. Germline assignment: CDR1 LNHDA and CDR2 SQIVND (reference sequence). The CDR3 has 15 amino acids. V gave up 6 bases and J gave up 0 bases; unmatched junction bases: 3. DNA of the CDR3: TGTGCCAGTAGGGACAGGGGAAGTAGCAATCAGCCCCAGCATTTT. It codes for CASRDRGSSNQPQHF.

DNA of the CDR3: TGTGCCAGCAGCCCAGGGGGAAATCAGCCCCAGCATTTT. It specifies CASSPGGNQPQHF. The chain uses TRBV7-9 and TRBJ1-5, with 7 bases matching TRBD1. V trimming: 5 bases; J trimming: 4 bases; junction bases outside the gene matches: 2. CDR1 is SEHNR, CDR2 FQNEAQ, per germline (reference sequence). The CDR3 length is 13 residues.

The rearrangement uses TRBV28 and TRBJ2-5; 9 nucleotides match TRBD2. The V gene end was trimmed by 2 bases and the J gene end by 4 bases; junction bases not matched to a gene: 14. Germline-derived CDR1 and CDR2 are MDHEN and SYDVKM. The CDR3 has 18 amino acids. The CDR3 sequence is CASSLRGRASGIGETQYF. CDR3 nucleotides: TGTGCCAGCAGTTTAAGGGGACGGGCTAGCGGGATCGGAGAGACCCAGTACTTC.

The chain carries TRBV6-6 and TRBJ2-7; 7 nucleotides line up with TRBD1. V was clipped by 7 bases and J by 0 bases; unmatched bases: 6. This CDR3 comprises 14 residues. Germline V gene sequence: CDR1 MNHNY, CDR2 SVGAGI (reference sequence). Written as DNA, the CDR3 is TGTGCCAGCACCGAAGGGGACAGCTCCTACGAGCAGTACTTC. Translated, it gives CASTEGDSSYEQYF.

The chain has TRBV6-1 and TRBJ2-4; tentatively, D is TRBD2 (5 bases). Germline V gives CDR1 MNHNS, CDR2 SASEGT. The CDR3 sequence is 17 residues long. Trimming shortened V by 2 bases and J by 0 bases, and 14 bases separated the two germline ends. In DNA form, the CDR3 reads TGTGCCAGCAGTGAATTGGGCAGGACTCTAGCCAAAAACATTCAGTACTTC. Translating gives CASSELGRTLAKNIQYF.

This clone occurred once. The chain couples TRBV6-5 to TRBJ2-7; 9 bases fit TRBD1. The V and J ends lost 6 bases and 1 base, in that order; junction bases with no gene match: 7. This CDR3 spans 15 amino acids. Per the germline V gene, CDR1 is MNHEY and CDR2 is SVGAGI. CDR3 bases: TGTGCCAGCAGCCGGGCGGGACAGGGTTCCTACGAGCAGTACTTC. It is translated as CASSRAGQGSYEQYF.

The J gene is TRBJ1-3, the V gene TRBV7-9; D is unresolved. Germline assignment: CDR1 SEHNR and CDR2 FQNEAQ (reference sequence). The V gene lost 5 bases and the J gene lost 7 bases, with 12 bases spanning the gap. The CDR3 is 13 amino acids. The CDR3 bases are TGTGCCAGCAGCCCCGGCCAGAGGAACACCATATATTTT. It specifies CASSPGQRNTIYF.

The chain uses TRBV2 and TRBJ1-4; 7 nucleotides line up with TRBD1. Trimming at V came to 8 bases and at J to 8 bases, leaving 8 bases not matched to a gene. Looked up from germline, CDR1 is SNHLY and CDR2 is FYNNEI. This CDR3 has 13 amino acids. The chain's CDR3 is CASLSGGREKLFF. The DNA of the CDR3 is TGTGCCAGCCTCTCAGGGGGACGAGAAAAACTGTTTTTT.

Only a few counts were recorded for this clone. The junction differs from germline at one of its ends, possibly a read error. The CDR3 protein is CSSSSVTPSLDYGYTF. The CDR3 DNA reads TGTTCCAGCAGCTCTGTCACACCCTCCTTGGACTATGGCTACACCTTC. The chain employs TRBV7-9 and TRBJ1-2; D is unclear. Germline V lookup: CDR1 SEHNR, CDR2 FQNEAQ (reference sequence). The CDR3 consists of 16 residues.

The rearrangement uses TRBV29-1 and TRBJ2-3; the match to TRBD2 covers 7 bases. The CDR3 totals 14 residues. Germline V gives CDR1 SQVTM, CDR2 ANQGSEA. V shed 7 bases, J shed 2 bases, and the junction held 9 bases outside the gene matches. CDR3 loop: CSGTTSSPTDTQYF. For the CDR3, the DNA is TGCAGCGGTACGACTAGCTCCCCCACAGATACGCAGTATTTT.

As concerns this clone: At one end, the junction sequence differs from germline, possibly due to a read error. The V call is TRBV28, the J call TRBJ2-6; D might be TRBD2 (7 bases). Per germline, CDR1 MDHEN and CDR2 SYDVKM. This CDR3 is built from 15 residues. The CDR3 loop is CASNRGGSGANGLTF. Written as DNA, the CDR3 is TGTGCCAGCAACCGCGGGGGCTCTGGGGCCAACGGCCTGACTTTC. Full variable domain (missing parts from reference TRBV28 and TRBJ2-6): DVKVTQSSRYLVKRTGEKVFLECVQDMDHENMFWYRQDPGLGLRLIYFSYDVKMKEKGDIPEGYSVSREKKERFSLILESASTNQTSMYLCASNRGGSGANGLTFGAGSRLTVL.

V and J are TRBV5-6 and TRBJ2-6; perhaps TRBD2 as D (5 bases). The CDR3 sequence is 16 residues long. The V and J ends lost 1 base and 2 bases respectively, with 10 bases between them. Germline V gene lookup returns CDR1 SGHDT and CDR2 YYEEEE. The CDR3 nucleotides read TGTGCCAGCAGCTTGTTTTGGGGAGCTGGGGCCAACGTCCTGACTTTC. It translates to CASSLFWGAGANVLTF. Full variable domain (remainder filled in from reference TRBV5-6 and TRBJ2-6): DAGVTQSPTHLIKTRGQQVTLRCSPKSGHDTVSWYQQALGQGPQFIFQYYEEEERQRGNFPDRFSGHQFPNYSSELNVNALLLGDSALYLCASSLFWGAGANVLTFGAGSRLTVL.

This chain connects TRBV11-2 to TRBJ2-5, with a tentative D call TRBD2 (6 bases). Germline V gene lookup returns CDR1 SGHAT and CDR2 FQNNGV. The CDR3 is 15 residues long. The V end was cut by 5 bases, the J end by 5 bases, with 18 bases between. CDR3 bases: TGTGCCAGCAGCCCCGGGGCGAGCGGGTCGGAGACCCAGTACTTC. This sequence encodes CASSPGASGSETQYF.

The chain couples TRBV6-5 to TRBJ1-5, with a possible D match to TRBD1 (5 bases). The V and J ends lost 6 bases and 0 bases respectively, with 12 bases between them. CDR1 is MNHEY, CDR2 SVGAGI, per germline. CDR3 size: 15 residues. The CDR3 DNA reads TGTGCCAGCAGCCTTAGGGGTTATAGCAATCAGCCCCAGCATTTT. It specifies CASSLRGYSNQPQHF.

The CDR3 DNA is TGTGCCTGGAGTGTACAGGGCGGGTATGGCTACACCTTC. As protein: CAWSVQGGYGYTF. J is TRBJ1-2 and V is TRBV30; weak D call: TRBD1 (6 bases). Trimming removed 0 bases at V and 5 bases at J, with 10 bases between. CDR1 and CDR2 from the germline V gene are GTSNPN and SVGIG (reference sequence). The CDR3 consists of 13 residues.

To note about this clone: The junction departs from germline at one end; a sequencing error may be responsible. The gene calls are TRBV7-7 and TRBJ2-5, with a weak D call TRBD1 (6 bases). CDR1 and CDR2 from the germline V gene are SSHAT and FNYEAQ (reference sequence). There are 15 residues in the CDR3. CDR3 in amino acids: CASSLVTGLEETQYF. In DNA form, the CDR3 reads TGTGCTAGCAGCTTAGTTACAGGGCTAGAAGAGACCCAGTACTTC.

In this sample, this clone turned up once. The J gene is TRBJ2-7, the V gene TRBV7-9; possible D gene TRBD2, 5 bases. The CDR3 is made up of 12 amino acids. The germline V gene encodes CDR1 SEHNR and CDR2 FQNEAQ (reference sequence). V gave up 5 bases and J gave up 3 bases, with 8 bases separating them. The CDR3 region has the DNA TGTGCCAGCAGCCTCGACTACTACGAGCAGTACTTC. Translated, it gives CASSLDYYEQYF.

Points on this clone: Within the sample, other DNA sequences also encode this same CDR3. The genes are TRBV6-5 and TRBJ1-2, with D perhaps matching TRBD1 (5 bases). The CDR3 has 13 amino acids. Germline lookup yields CDR1 MNHEY and CDR2 SVGAGI. V was clipped by 2 bases and J by 6 bases, with 10 bases between them. This chain's CDR3 is CASSYLGGNGYTF. The CDR3, as DNA: TGTGCCAGCAGTTACCTGGGGGGTAATGGCTACACCTTC.

The chain links TRBV2 to TRBJ1-1; 9 nucleotides agree with TRBD1. Germline V gene sequence: CDR1 SNHLY, CDR2 FYNNEI. This CDR3 spans 14 amino acids. Trimming at V came to 7 bases and at J to 4 bases, leaving 7 bases not matched to a gene. The CDR3 region is CASKTGGESTEAFF. CDR3 nucleotide sequence: TGTGCCAGCAAGACAGGGGGTGAGAGCACTGAAGCTTTCTTT.

The chain couples TRBV2 to TRBJ2-7, with TRBD2 matching 8 bases. The CDR3 extends over 12 amino acids. In germline, CDR1 is SNHLY, CDR2 FYNNEI. With V trimmed by 10 bases and J by 2 bases, 4 bases remained unmatched. CDR3 sequence: CAITSGPYEQYF. Here the CDR3 DNA reads TGTGCCATCACTAGCGGTCCCTACGAGCAGTACTTC.

The chain links TRBV10-1 to TRBJ1-4; D ambiguous. This CDR3 is 14 amino acids long. Trimming removed 1 base from V and 12 bases from J, with 15 bases in between. Looked up from germline, CDR1 is WNHNN and CDR2 is SYGVQD (reference sequence). The CDR3 loop is CASSEYGVRAELFF. The CDR3 coding sequence is TGCGCCAGCAGTGAGTACGGGGTAAGGGCGGAACTGTTTTTT.